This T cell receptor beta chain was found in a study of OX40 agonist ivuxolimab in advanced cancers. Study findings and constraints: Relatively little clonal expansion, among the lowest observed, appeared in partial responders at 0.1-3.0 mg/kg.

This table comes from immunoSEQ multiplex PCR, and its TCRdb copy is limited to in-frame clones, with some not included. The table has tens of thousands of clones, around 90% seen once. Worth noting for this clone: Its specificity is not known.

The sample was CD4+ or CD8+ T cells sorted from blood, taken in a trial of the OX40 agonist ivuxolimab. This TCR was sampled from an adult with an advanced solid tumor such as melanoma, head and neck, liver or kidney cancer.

The CDR3 DNA follows: TGTGCCAGTATAGGACAGGACTATGGCTACACCTTC. Encoded protein: CASIGQDYGYTF. The chain carries TRBV6-1 and TRBJ1-2; 7 nucleotides line up with TRBD1. Looked up from germline, CDR1 is MNHNS and CDR2 is SASEGT. With V trimmed by 9 bases and J by 3 bases, 4 bases remained unmatched. The CDR3 spans 12 residues.